Below, one T cell receptor beta chain is given with its context. Its antigen is unidentified. This sample is drawn from a study of cytomegalovirus exposure and HLA in healthy donors. CDR3 length: 17 amino acids. The germline V gene encodes CDR1 MNHNS and CDR2 SASEGT. V gave up 4 bases and J gave up 1 base, with 17 bases separating them. Whole-study findings and limits: An analysis done earlier found most TCR beta V segments productive about 90% or about 30% of the time. The records held CMV serostatus as the only immune exposure information. 16,951 TCR beta sequences were associated with HLA alleles at 0.05 false discovery rate in a later analysis. Reports described diagnosis of cytomegalovirus status by the classifier as highly specific and sensitive.

The PCR made use of 60 Vbeta and 13 Jbeta primers. Method: immunoSEQ multiplex PCR; TCRdb's copy keeps in-frame clones and lacks some. The table lists about 130,000 clones, 81% of them singletons, with around 0.67% in the top ten. Sequenced material: PBMCs. J is TRBJ1-5 and V is TRBV6-1; the D gene is possibly TRBD1 (5 bases). The sequence was collected from a man younger than 35 in good health and CMV-seronegative. The CDR3 protein is CASSVRGALTSNQPQHF. In DNA, the CDR3 is TGTGCCAGCAGTGTACGTGGGGCTCTGACGAGCAATCAGCCCCAGCATTTT.